The 20 T cell receptor beta chains given below trace back to one sample, sequenced in a study of T cell repertoires in cytomegalovirus infection (dated by TCRdb to about 2019). The reads were generated on an Illumina HiSeq 1500. TCRdb's own reprocessing of the public reads used fastp at Q25 and MiXCR and kept productive beta chains. Every distinct CDR3 protein forms one entry, paired with its most common genes and DNA. A total of about 900,000 distinct CDR3 sequences appear in this sample, 30% to 40% of them only once. The ten biggest clones cover about an eighth of the sample. What the treatment or condition label conveys for this sample: in vitro stimulation with specific CMV peptide epitopes to enrich CMV-specific T cells. Their cognate antigens are unknown. Sequenced material: cultured CD8+ T cells from PBMCs, taken from culture after CMV antigen stimulation. These receptors were taken from a human donor in good health (CMV status not recorded). Some clones in this sample may be carry-over from other donors' samples.

The rearrangement uses TRBV3-1 and TRBJ1-1; D is uncertain. This CDR3 is built from 17 residues. V shed 0 bases and J shed 2 bases, with 16 bases lying between them. Germline CDR1 LGHDT, CDR2 YNNKEL (reference sequence). CDR3 protein: CASSQDSLRAYNTEAFF. The CDR3 DNA follows: TGTGCCAGCAGCCAAGATAGTCTGAGAGCGTACAACACTGAAGCTTTCTTT.

This clonotype was detected ten times or more. The chain has TRBV27 and TRBJ2-5; D may be TRBD1 (5 bases). V lost 5 bases and J 2 bases, leaving 9 bases between the germline ends. CDR3 length equals 13 residues. Germline values: CDR1 MNHEY, CDR2 SMNVEV (reference sequence). The CDR3 sequence: CASSLQVQETQYF. The CDR3 DNA reads as TGTGCCAGCAGTCTACAGGTTCAAGAGACCCAGTACTTC.

With respect to this clonotype: A junction end diverges from the germline sequence, so it may reflect a read error. The rearrangement links TRBV7-7 to TRBJ2-1; 7 positions agree with TRBD1. The germline V gene has CDR1 SSHAT and CDR2 FNYEAQ (reference sequence). The CDR3 is made up of 15 amino acids. DNA of the CDR3: TGTGCTAGCACGCCTTTGACAGGGTCCTACAATGAGCAGTTCTTC. Amino acid sequence: CASTPLTGSYNEQFF.

The chain links TRBV7-2 to TRBJ1-2, with D perhaps matching TRBD1 (6 bases). The V end lost 2 bases, the J end lost 0 bases, and 7 bases lay between the germline ends. The germline CDR1 and CDR2 sequences are SGHTA and FQGNSA. This CDR3 region has 14 residues. CDR3 DNA sequence: TGTGCCAGCAGCTTAAGGGACACTAACTATGGCTACACCTTC. Protein: CASSLRDTNYGYTF.

This clonotype was counted only a few times. The gene calls are TRBV28 and TRBJ1-1; TRBD1 might be the D (5 bases). V lost 8 bases to trimming and J lost 4 bases, with 17 bases between them. Germline values: CDR1 MDHEN, CDR2 SYDVKM. The CDR3 spans 14 residues. The CDR3, as DNA: TGTGCCAGCGTGGGGACCGCAGGTGGCACTGAAGCTTTCTTT. Translating it yields CASVGTAGGTEAFF.

The chain links TRBV27 to TRBJ1-5; D is uncertain. Trimming removed 5 bases at V and 11 bases at J, with 22 bases between. This CDR3 region has 15 residues. In germline, CDR1 is MNHEY, CDR2 SMNVEV (reference sequence). The CDR3 DNA reads as TGTGCCAGCAGTCCTACTGGACCAGCGGGGAGGACCCAGCATTTT. It specifies CASSPTGPAGRTQHF.

The table lists this clonotype with a few counts. This chain connects TRBV14 to TRBJ1-1; 8 bases align to TRBD1. In germline, CDR1 is SGHDN, CDR2 FVKESK. Losses at the gene ends were 3 bases for V and 7 bases for J; bases not matched to a gene: 7. This CDR3 comprises 14 residues. The CDR3 DNA reads TGTGCCAGCAGCCACAAGGACAGGGTCAGTGAAGCTTTCTTT. It is translated as CASSHKDRVSEAFF.

This clonotype has only a few counts. The chain is built from TRBV12-5 and TRBJ2-2, with 9 bases that match TRBD1. The ends lost 2 bases at V and 0 bases at J; junction bases unmatched: 16. Germline V gene lookup returns CDR1 LGHNT and CDR2 FRNRAP. This CDR3 is built from 21 residues. The CDR3 reads CASGLFPGTGISASNTGELFF. CDR3 nucleotides: TGTGCTAGTGGTTTGTTCCCCGGGACAGGGATCTCAGCCTCGAACACCGGGGAGCTGTTTTTT.

The rearrangement joins TRBV5-1 to TRBJ2-3; 7 bases are shared with TRBD1. This CDR3 contains 17 residues. Germline CDR1 SGHRS, CDR2 YFSETQ. With 4 bases clipped from V and 1 base from J, the junction kept 12 bases outside the gene matches. This chain's CDR3 is CASSLALTGEGTDTQYF. The CDR3 DNA sequence: TGCGCCAGCAGCCTCGCACTTACAGGGGAAGGCACAGATACGCAGTATTTT.

To note about this clonotype: A much more abundant neighbour one base away suggests this may be a read error. The J gene is TRBJ2-7, the V gene TRBV7-6; a weak D match, TRBD2 (5 bases). This CDR3 comprises 14 residues. In germline, CDR1 is SGHVS, CDR2 FNYEAQ. Here the CDR3 reads CVSSPSGASYEQYF. In DNA, the CDR3 is TGTGTCAGCAGCCCCAGCGGAGCCTCCTACGAGCAGTACTTC.

Regarding this clonotype: A junction boundary mismatches the germline segment, possibly from a read error. This chain links TRBV14 with TRBJ1-6, with 10 bases fitting TRBD1. The CDR3 runs 20 residues. Germline lookup yields CDR1 SGHDN and CDR2 FVKESK. DNA of the CDR3: TGTGCCAGCAGCCAAGATCGGAAATGGGACAGGGGTTTCTATACTTCACCCCTCCACTTT. Translation: CASSQDRKWDRGFYTSPLHF.

This clonotype was picked up a small number of times. The V and J genes are TRBV27 and TRBJ1-6; tentative D call: TRBD1 (5 bases). Looked up from germline, CDR1 is MNHEY and CDR2 is SMNVEV (reference sequence). The V gene lost 9 bases and the J gene lost 3 bases, with 18 bases spanning the gap. This CDR3 is 16 amino acids long. The CDR3 bases are TGTGCCAGTGGAGGGGCACAGGTATTCTATAATTCACCCCTCCACTTT. This gives the protein CASGGAQVFYNSPLHF.

The chain recombines TRBV6-5 with TRBJ1-2; weak D call: TRBD1 (5 bases). The V and J ends lost 2 bases and 2 bases respectively, with 6 bases between them. Per germline, CDR1 MNHEY and CDR2 SVGAGI. This CDR3 has 13 amino acids. CDR3 sequence reads: CASSYPGNYGYTF. CDR3 nucleotide sequence: TGTGCCAGCAGTTACCCAGGGAACTATGGCTACACCTTC.

A remark on this clonotype: The junction departs from germline at one end; a sequencing error may be responsible. This sequence joins TRBV7-6 and TRBJ1-1; D might be TRBD1 (6 bases). Germline V gives CDR1 SGHVS, CDR2 FNYEAQ. The CDR3 loop spans 14 amino acids. CDR3 sequence: CAGSLTGRNTEAFF. CDR3 bases: TGTGCCGGCAGCCTTACAGGGAGGAACACTGAAGCTTTCTTT.

The chain joins TRBV7-9 to TRBJ1-1, with D unclear. The CDR3 contains 16 residues. Per the germline V gene, CDR1 is SEHNR and CDR2 is FQNEAQ (reference sequence). Trimming left V 0 bases short and J 2 bases short, with 13 bases between. The CDR3 DNA sequence: TGTGCCAGCAGCTTAGCTCCGGAACAAAGAAACACTGAAGCTTTCTTT. Translation: CASSLAPEQRNTEAFF.

With respect to this clonotype: At one end the junction does not follow the germline gene, possibly because of a read error. The chain couples TRBV10-3 to TRBJ1-6; D perhaps matches TRBD1 (5 bases). The CDR3 length is 13 residues. The germline V gene has CDR1 ENHRY and CDR2 SYGVKD. The CDR3 region is CAISGGSFTPPHF. The CDR3 DNA reads TGTGCCATCAGCGGGGGAAGCTTTACTCCCCCCCACTTT.

The chain has TRBV20-1 and TRBJ2-3, with 8 nucleotides matching TRBD2. CDR3 length equals 17 residues. V shed 0 bases and J 3 bases; nucleotides not matched to a gene: 11. Germline CDR1 reads DFQATT; CDR2 reads SNEGSKA (reference sequence). The CDR3, as DNA: TGCAGTGCTAGAGATCTTTGGGCGCGGGGGGCTACAGATACGCAGTATTTT. Translating gives CSARDLWARGATDTQYF.

This clonotype was counted a single time. The chain recombines TRBV7-6 with TRBJ2-1; possibly TRBD1 for D (6 bases). This CDR3 comprises 16 residues. Trimming cost V 5 bases and J 9 bases, with 23 bases left between them. Per germline, CDR1 SGHVS and CDR2 FNYEAQ. Written as DNA, the CDR3 is TGTGCCAGCAGCAACCCCGCCCGACAGGCAATTGTTGAGCAGTTCTTC. It yields the protein CASSNPARQAIVEQFF.

The chain is built from TRBV2 and TRBJ2-1; 7 bases map to TRBD2. The CDR3 is 15 amino acids. CDR1 SNHLY and CDR2 FYNNEI come from the germline V gene. With 4 bases clipped from V and 5 bases from J, the junction kept 8 bases outside the gene matches. The CDR3 region is CASSGLGGLNNEQFF. The CDR3 bases are TGTGCCAGCAGTGGATTGGGGGGGTTGAACAATGAGCAGTTCTTC.

The table lists this clonotype with a few counts. V is TRBV6-6 and J is TRBJ2-7; D may correspond to TRBD1 or TRBD2 (5 bases each). CDR1 and CDR2 from the germline V gene are MNHNY and SVGAGI (reference sequence). The CDR3 is made up of 17 amino acids. V was shortened by 4 bases and J by 2 bases, with 21 bases between the two germline ends. CDR3 sequence: CASSFSLGTNRAYEQYF. The CDR3, as DNA: TGTGCCAGCAGTTTTTCACTCGGGACGAATAGAGCCTACGAGCAGTACTTC.